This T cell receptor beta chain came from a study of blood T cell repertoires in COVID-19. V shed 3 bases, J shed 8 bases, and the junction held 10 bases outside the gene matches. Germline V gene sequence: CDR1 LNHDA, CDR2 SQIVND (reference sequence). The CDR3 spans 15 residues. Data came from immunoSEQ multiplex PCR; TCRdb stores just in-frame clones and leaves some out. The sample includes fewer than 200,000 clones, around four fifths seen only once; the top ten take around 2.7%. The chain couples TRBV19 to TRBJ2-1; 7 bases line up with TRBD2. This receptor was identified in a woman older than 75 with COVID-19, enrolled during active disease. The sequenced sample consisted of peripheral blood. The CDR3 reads CASSIGLEVLDEQFF. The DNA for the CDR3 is TGTGCCAGTAGTATCGGACTAGAGGTCTTGGATGAGCAGTTCTTC.